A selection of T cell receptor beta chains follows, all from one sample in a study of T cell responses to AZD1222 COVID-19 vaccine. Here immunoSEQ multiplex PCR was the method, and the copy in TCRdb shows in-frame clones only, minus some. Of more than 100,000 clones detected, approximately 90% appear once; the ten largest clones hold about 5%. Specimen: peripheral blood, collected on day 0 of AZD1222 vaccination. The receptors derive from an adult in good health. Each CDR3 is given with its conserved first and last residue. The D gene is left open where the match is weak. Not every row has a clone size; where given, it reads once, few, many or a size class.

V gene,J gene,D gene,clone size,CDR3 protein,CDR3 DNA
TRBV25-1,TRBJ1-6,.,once,CASSTSRVSYNSPLHF,TGTGCCAGCTCGACCTCCAGGGTATCCTATAATTCACCCCTCCACTTT
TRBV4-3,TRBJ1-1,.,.,CASSQDSTGSTEAFF,TGCGCCAGCAGCCAAGATTCCACGGGGTCGACTGAAGCTTTCTTT
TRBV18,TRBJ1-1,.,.,CASSLWGRVSEAFF,TGTGCCAGCTCACTTTGGGGGCGGGTATCTGAAGCTTTCTTT
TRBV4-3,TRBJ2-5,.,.,CASSQEYRGGETQYF,TGCGCCAGCAGCCAAGAGTATCGGGGAGGAGAGACCCAGTACTTC
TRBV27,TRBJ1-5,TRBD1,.,CASSLTPTGGGQPQHF,TGTGCCAGCAGTCTCACCCCGACAGGGGGCGGACAGCCCCAGCATTTT
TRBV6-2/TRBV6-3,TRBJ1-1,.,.,CASSYSILKNTEAFF,TGTGCCAGCAGTTACTCGATACTGAAGAACACTGAAGCTTTCTTT
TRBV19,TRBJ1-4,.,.,CASSPRGDNEKLFF,TGTGCCAGTAGCCCTCGGGGCGATAATGAAAAACTGTTTTTT
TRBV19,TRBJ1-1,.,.,CASSSTRPGRTEAFF,TGTGCCAGTAGTTCGACCCGGCCTGGGAGGACTGAAGCTTTCTTT
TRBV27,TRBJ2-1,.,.,CASSLTRYNEQFF,TGTGCCAGCAGTTTAACCAGGTACAATGAGCAGTTCTTC
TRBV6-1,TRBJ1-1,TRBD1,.,CASSGGDEVKAFF,TGTGCCAGCTCAGGGGGGGATGAGGTGAAAGCTTTCTTT
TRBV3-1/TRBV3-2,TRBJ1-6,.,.,CASSQFGGSSYNSPLHF,TGTGCCAGCAGCCAATTTGGGGGCTCGTCCTATAATTCACCCCTCCACTTT
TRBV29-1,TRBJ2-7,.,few,CSAAALDEQYF,TGCAGCGCTGCAGCATTGGACGAGCAGTACTTC
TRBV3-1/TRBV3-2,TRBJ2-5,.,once,CASSLGPGLQETQYF,TGTGCCAGCAGCCTTGGCCCGGGACTGCAAGAGACCCAGTACTTC
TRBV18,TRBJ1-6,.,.,CASSTPNSPLHF,TGTGCCAGCTCCACCCCAAATTCACCCCTCCACTTT
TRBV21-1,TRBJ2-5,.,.,CASSKGNRGIEETQYF,TGTGCCAGCAGCAAAGGTAACCGGGGCATTGAAGAGACCCAGTACTTC
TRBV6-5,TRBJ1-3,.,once,CASAVAFSGNTIYF,TGTGCCAGCGCGGTTGCATTCTCTGGAAACACCATATATTTT
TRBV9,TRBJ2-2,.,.,CASSEPHTGELFF,TGTGCCAGCAGCGAGCCTCACACCGGGGAGCTGTTTTTT
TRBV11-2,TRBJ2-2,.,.,CASSPLMRGELFF,TGTGCCAGCAGCCCACTTATGAGAGGGGAGCTGTTTTTT
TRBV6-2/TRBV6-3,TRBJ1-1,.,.,CASSYGENTEAFF,TGTGCCAGCAGTTACGGCGAGAACACTGAAGCTTTCTTT
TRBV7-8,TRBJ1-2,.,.,CASSPDLGYGYTF,TGTGCCAGCAGCCCTGATCTGGGCTATGGCTACACCTTC